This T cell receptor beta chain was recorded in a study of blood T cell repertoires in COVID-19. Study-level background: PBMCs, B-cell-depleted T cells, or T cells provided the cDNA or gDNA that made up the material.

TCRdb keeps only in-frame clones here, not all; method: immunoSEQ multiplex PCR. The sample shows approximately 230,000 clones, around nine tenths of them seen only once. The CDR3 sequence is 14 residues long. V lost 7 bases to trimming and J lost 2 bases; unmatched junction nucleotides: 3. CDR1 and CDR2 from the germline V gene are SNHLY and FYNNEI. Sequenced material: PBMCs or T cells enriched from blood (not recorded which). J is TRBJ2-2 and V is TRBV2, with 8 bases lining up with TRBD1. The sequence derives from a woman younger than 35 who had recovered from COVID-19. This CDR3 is CASKDRANTGELFF. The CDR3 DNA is TGTGCCAGCAAGGACAGGGCCAACACCGGGGAGCTGTTTTTT.